Presented here are 7 T cell receptor beta chains from one specimen sequenced in a study of control samples from healthy donors and cancer patients. Assay used: immunoSEQ multiplex PCR; TCRdb lists only in-frame clones, some missing. The profile shows about 6,000 clones, over 60% of them singletons. The sequenced sample was formalin-fixed, paraffin-embedded tissue. These receptors all come from a male donor with melanoma.

The V call is TRBV4-2, the J call TRBJ2-7; D is unresolved. V was pared by 1 base and J by 7 bases, with 8 bases between. CDR1 LGHNA and CDR2 YNFKEQ come from the germline V gene. The CDR3 covers 12 residues. This CDR3 is CASSQVAQEQYF. The CDR3 DNA is TGTGCCAGCAGCCAAGTGGCGCAGGAGCAGTACTTC.

The chain uses TRBV5-1 and TRBJ2-7; D is ambiguous. CDR3 size: 13 residues. Trimming took 4 bases from V and 2 from J, leaving 10 bases between them. Germline lookup yields CDR1 SGHRS and CDR2 YFSETQ. This chain's CDR3 is CASSIGGPYEQYF. The CDR3, as DNA: TGCGCCAGCAGCATCGGCGGCCCCTACGAGCAGTACTTC.

V gene TRBV3-1 (or the pseudogene TRBV3-2) combines with J gene TRBJ1-5; D may be TRBD1 (5 bases). The CDR3 contains 12 residues. Per germline, CDR1 LGHDT and CDR2 YNNKEL (reference sequence). Trimming removed 2 bases from V and 6 bases from J, with 5 bases in between. CDR3 residues: CASSQQGQPQHF. The CDR3 DNA is TGTGCCAGCAGCCAACAGGGTCAGCCCCAGCATTTT.

V is TRBV18 and J is TRBJ2-3, with 7 bases aligning to TRBD1. V lost 7 bases, J lost 0 bases, and 7 bases stayed unmatched. Germline CDR1 is KGHSH and CDR2 is LQKENI. The length of the CDR3 is 15 residues. DNA for the CDR3: TGTGCCAGCTTAGCGTACAGGGGCAGCACAGATACGCAGTATTTT. The encoded protein is CASLAYRGSTDTQYF.

There are a few counts of this clone. The chain uses TRBV6-2 or TRBV6-3 and TRBJ2-3; 12 positions agree with TRBD2. V trimming: 2 bases; J trimming: 8 bases; junction bases outside the gene matches: 8. The CDR3 runs 16 residues. The germline CDR1 and CDR2 sequences are MNHEY and SVGEGT. CDR3 region: CASSYGLAGLVGTQYF. The CDR3 DNA reads as TGTGCCAGCAGTTACGGACTAGCGGGATTGGTTGGTACGCAGTATTTT.

The CDR3 region is CASSQDPGQGYSPLHF. The CDR3 region has the DNA TGTGCCAGCAGCCAAGACCCAGGACAGGGTTATTCACCCCTCCACTTT. The chain uses TRBV4-2 and TRBJ1-6, with TRBD1 identical over 8 bases. V lost 0 bases, J lost 8 bases, and 6 bases stayed unmatched. CDR3 length: 16 residues. CDR1 is LGHNA, CDR2 YNFKEQ, per germline.

This rearrangement joins TRBV6-5 to TRBJ2-7, with no clear D. The CDR3 is 10 amino acids. In germline, CDR1 is MNHEY, CDR2 SVGAGI. Trimming shortened V by 7 bases and J by 6 bases, and 7 bases separated the two germline ends. CDR3 DNA sequence: TGTGCCAGCAAGAAGGGCGAGCAGTACTTC. Its protein product is CASKKGEQYF.